This passage covers 27 T cell receptor beta chains from one sample sequenced in a study of CD8+ T cells in alopecia areata. Treatment given: oral pan-JAK inhibitor, 5-10 mg twice daily. Sequencing templates came from extracted RNA that was reverse transcribed into cDNA. This table comes from immunoSEQ multiplex PCR, and its TCRdb copy is limited to in-frame clones, with some not included. The table shows roughly 99,000 clones, with about 83% occurring only once. The sample in question was CD8+ T cells sorted from blood, obtained at week 24, from a patient treated with tofacitinib. The origin of the receptors is a human donor with alopecia areata.

The chain joins TRBV6-5 to TRBJ2-2, with 11 bases identical to TRBD1. The CDR3 covers 13 residues. In germline, CDR1 is MNHEY, CDR2 SVGAGI. V lost 9 bases, J lost 8 bases, and 5 bases stayed unmatched. CDR3 nucleotide sequence: TGTGCCAGGCGGGACAGGGGGGCGGGGGAGCTGTTTTTT. It is translated as CARRDRGAGELFF.

V usage is TRBV29-1 and J usage is TRBJ1-2; D is unclear. Germline loops: CDR1 SQVTM, CDR2 ANQGSEA. Deletions cut 7 bases from V and 7 bases from J, with 16 bases between. The CDR3 extends over 12 amino acids. The CDR3 sequence: CSARTELGGYTF. Written as DNA, the CDR3 is TGCAGCGCCAGGACGGAATTGGGTGGCTACACCTTC.

The rearrangement links TRBV13 to TRBJ2-5; no reliable D call. Germline V gene lookup returns CDR1 PRHDT and CDR2 FYEKMQ (reference sequence). The germline V and J ends were trimmed by 2 bases and 5 bases, with 3 bases remaining between them. The CDR3 length is 11 residues. The CDR3 region has the DNA TGTGCCAGCAGCTTAAGGGAGACCCAGTACTTC. It specifies CASSLRETQYF.

On this clone: The junction departs from the called germline gene at one end, perhaps through a read error. The V and J genes are TRBV4-1 and TRBJ2-1, with TRBD2 as a possible D gene (6 bases). Germline CDR1 MGHRA, CDR2 YSYEKL. The CDR3 runs to 15 residues. CDR3 sequence: CASSLRLESSNEQFF. Here the CDR3 DNA reads TGCGCCAGCAGCCTCCGACTAGAATCCTCCAATGAGCAGTTCTTC.

The table lists this clone with a few counts. This chain joins TRBV5-1 and TRBJ2-7; D gene unclear. Germline V lookup: CDR1 SGHRS, CDR2 YFSETQ. The CDR3 totals 14 residues. The germline V and J ends were trimmed by 0 bases and 2 bases, with 9 bases remaining between them. Here the CDR3 DNA reads TGCGCCAGCAGCTTGGGCTACCTTACCTACGAGCAGTACTTC. This translates into CASSLGYLTYEQYF.

The CDR3 is CASSRRFQETQYF. As DNA, the CDR3 is TGCGCCAGCAGCCGACGGTTCCAAGAGACCCAGTACTTC. The chain couples TRBV4-1 to TRBJ2-5; no definite D call. Trimming took off 4 bases at V and 1 base at J, with 7 bases between the two ends. The CDR3 extends over 13 amino acids. CDR1 MGHRA and CDR2 YSYEKL come from the germline V gene.

V gene TRBV19 combines with J gene TRBJ2-3; 12 bases line up with TRBD2. Germline CDR1 is LNHDA and CDR2 is SQIVND (reference sequence). The CDR3 is 15 residues long. The V gene end was trimmed by 6 bases and the J gene end by 7 bases; junction bases not matched to a gene: 8. As DNA, the CDR3 is TGTGCCAGTAGCCAGACTAGCGGGGGCGGAAATACGCAGTATTTT. Its translation: CASSQTSGGGNTQYF.

There are a few counts of this clone. The gene calls are TRBV5-6 and TRBJ2-7; 9 bases fit TRBD1. Germline CDR1 SGHDT, CDR2 YYEEEE. The CDR3 runs to 16 residues. V lost 1 base, J lost 3 bases, and 8 bases stayed unmatched. CDR3 sequence reads: CASSLTTGGVVYEQYF. CDR3 sequence (DNA): TGTGCCAGCAGCTTGACCACAGGGGGCGTTGTCTACGAGCAGTACTTC. Drawing the rest from reference TRBV5-6 and TRBJ2-7, the complete variable domain is DAGVTQSPTHLIKTRGQQVTLRCSPKSGHDTVSWYQQALGQGPQFIFQYYEEEERQRGNFPDRFSGHQFPNYSSELNVNALLLGDSALYLCASSLTTGGVVYEQYFGPGTRLTVT.

The chain couples TRBV5-1 to TRBJ2-7, with D tentatively TRBD2 (6 bases). This CDR3 is 16 amino acids long. CDR1 is SGHRS, CDR2 YFSETQ, per germline. The V end was cut by 3 bases, the J end by 4 bases, with 20 bases between. The CDR3 spells CASSSPSGVLEYEQYF. CDR3 sequence (DNA): TGCGCCAGCAGCTCCCCGTCGGGGGTCCTTGAGTACGAGCAGTACTTC.

The chain is built from TRBV5-1 and TRBJ2-1; perhaps TRBD2 as D (7 bases). CDR3 length equals 12 residues. The germline V and J ends were trimmed by 4 bases and 13 bases, with 15 bases remaining between them. Germline assignment: CDR1 SGHRS and CDR2 YFSETQ. The CDR3 bases are TGCGCCAGCAGCCTCCCCGGGGGGCCCCAGTTCTTC. This gives the protein CASSLPGGPQFF. Full variable domain (rest looked up from reference TRBV5-1 and TRBJ2-1): KAGVTQTPRYLIKTRGQQVTLSCSPISGHRSVSWYQQTPGQGLQFLFEYFSETQRNKGNFPGRFSGRQFSNSRSEMNVSTLELGDSALYLCASSLPGGPQFFGPGTRLTVL.

This clone occurred a few times. The V and J genes are TRBV4-3 and TRBJ2-7; 7 bases line up with TRBD1. The CDR3 spans 14 residues. The trim removed 0 bases at V and 5 bases at J, leaving 4 bases unmatched. Germline lookup yields CDR1 LGHNA and CDR2 YSLEER. The DNA for the CDR3 is TGCGCCAGCAGCCAAGAAAGGGGGCCCGACGAGCAGTACTTC. Translation: CASSQERGPDEQYF.

The V call is TRBV5-1, the J call TRBJ1-1, with D hard to call. From germline, CDR1 is SGHRS and CDR2 YFSETQ. CDR3 size: 14 residues. V was trimmed by 2 bases and J by 11 bases, leaving 19 bases between them. CDR3 protein: CASSFPETPSEAFF. The CDR3, as DNA: TGCGCCAGCAGCTTCCCCGAGACTCCTAGCGAGGCTTTCTTT.

V and J are TRBV7-9 and TRBJ2-5; 8 nucleotides agree with TRBD2. The V gene's germline CDR1 is SEHNR and CDR2 FQNEAQ (reference sequence). With 5 bases clipped from V and 1 base from J, the junction kept 6 bases outside the gene matches. CDR3 length: 15 residues. CDR3 residues: CASSTRTSPQETQYF. The CDR3 DNA reads as TGTGCCAGCAGCACTCGGACTAGCCCCCAAGAGACCCAGTACTTC.

This sequence joins TRBV30 and TRBJ2-2; D tentatively reads TRBD1 or TRBD2 (5 bases each). CDR1 is GTSNPN and CDR2 is SVGIG in the germline V gene (reference sequence). The CDR3 is 14 residues long. The DNA of the CDR3 is TGTGCTCGGAGCCCCTTACGAGGGGCCGGGGAGCTGTTTTTT. Residues: CARSPLRGAGELFF.

This clone was detected only a few times. J is TRBJ2-7 and V is TRBV7-9, with D possibly matching TRBD1 (6 bases). Per germline, CDR1 SEHNR and CDR2 FQNEAQ (reference sequence). V gave up 4 bases and J gave up 1 base, with 17 bases separating them. The CDR3 is made up of 16 amino acids. The CDR3 is CASSSSTGLASYEQYF. CDR3 DNA sequence: TGTGCCAGCAGCTCCTCCACAGGGTTAGCGTCCTACGAGCAGTACTTC.

The genes are TRBV11-2 and TRBJ2-2; no firm D call. CDR3 length equals 13 residues. V was clipped by 5 bases and J by 3 bases, with 7 bases between them. Germline V gene sequence: CDR1 SGHAT, CDR2 FQNNGV. The CDR3 spells CASSIYHTGELFF. In nucleotides, the CDR3 is TGTGCCAGCAGCATTTACCACACCGGGGAGCTGTTTTTT.

The genes are TRBV5-6 and TRBJ2-4, with no clear D. This CDR3 is built from 14 residues. Looked up from germline, CDR1 is SGHDT and CDR2 is YYEEEE. Deletions cut 1 base from V and 0 bases from J, with 5 bases between. In DNA, the CDR3 is TGTGCCAGCAGCTTGAACGGAGCCAAAAACATTCAGTACTTC. This sequence encodes CASSLNGAKNIQYF.

The gene calls are TRBV29-1 and TRBJ2-1; D gene unclear. The CDR3 is 13 residues long. With 0 bases removed from V and 3 bases from J, the gap between germline ends came to 6 bases. Germline CDR1 is SQVTM and CDR2 is ANQGSEA. CDR3 DNA sequence: TGCAGCGTTGAAGAGGCCCTCTACAATGAGCAGTTCTTC. Its protein product is CSVEEALYNEQFF.

This chain joins TRBV21-1 and TRBJ2-4; the D call of TRBD1 is as the table states it, not checked on the DNA. TRBV21-1 is given as a pseudogene. The CDR3 sequence is 15 residues long. The chain's CDR3 is CATPPVGLAKNIQYF. DNA for the CDR3: TGTGCCACCCCCCCGGTTGGGCTAGCCAAAAACATTCAGTACTTC.

The chain recombines TRBV4-1 with TRBJ1-2; tentatively, D is TRBD1 (5 bases). CDR3 length: 12 residues. The germline V and J ends were trimmed by 8 bases and 7 bases, with 14 bases remaining between them. The germline V gene has CDR1 MGHRA and CDR2 YSYEKL. The CDR3 loop reads CASASLQGGYTF. The CDR3 bases are TGCGCCAGCGCCAGTCTTCAGGGTGGCTACACCTTC.

This clone was observed a handful of times. The rearrangement links TRBV30 to TRBJ2-5; the D is unclear. The J call is doubtful: the DNA matches TRBJ2-7 better. The CDR3 is 11 amino acids. CDR1 is GTSNPN, CDR2 SVGIG, per germline (reference sequence). The CDR3: CAWSFGYEQYF. The CDR3 nucleotides read TGTGCCTGGAGCTTCGGATACGAGCAGTACTTC.

This chain joins TRBV27 and TRBJ1-1; D is uncertain. Trimming pared 2 bases from V and 3 bases from J, leaving 13 bases between. CDR3 length: 15 amino acids. Germline CDR1 MNHEY, CDR2 SMNVEV (reference sequence). The CDR3 sequence: CASSLEFQTYTEAFF. The CDR3 region has the DNA TGTGCCAGCAGTTTAGAGTTCCAGACCTACACTGAAGCTTTCTTT.

The chain couples TRBV7-9 to TRBJ2-7, with D possibly being TRBD1 or TRBD2 (5 bases each). Trimming pared 6 bases from V and 7 bases from J, leaving 10 bases between. This CDR3 is built from 11 residues. CDR1 is SEHNR, CDR2 FQNEAQ, per germline (reference sequence). CDR3 in DNA: TGTGCCAGCAGGGGGGTAAGAGAGCAGTACTTC. As protein: CASRGVREQYF.

This chain connects TRBV11-2 to TRBJ1-6; TRBD1 aligns across 8 bases. V dropped 5 bases and J dropped 9; count of bases not matched to a gene: 6. This CDR3 contains 14 residues. Looked up from germline, CDR1 is SGHAT and CDR2 is FQNNGV. CDR3 DNA: TGTGCCAGCAGCCCCGGACAGGGCGGTTCACCCCTCCACTTT. This encodes CASSPGQGGSPLHF.

The CDR3 DNA reads as TGCAGCGTGGGTAAGACTAGCGGGGGGGTCTATGAGCAGTTCTTC. Amino acids: CSVGKTSGGVYEQFF. J is TRBJ2-1 and V is TRBV29-1; 14 bases match TRBD2. V shed 6 bases and J 8 bases; nucleotides not matched to a gene: 9. CDR1 SQVTM and CDR2 ANQGSEA come from the germline V gene. The CDR3 runs to 15 residues.

V gene TRBV7-2 combines with J gene TRBJ2-1; tentatively, D is TRBD1 (6 bases). The germline V and J ends were trimmed by 1 base and 6 bases, with 13 bases remaining between them. Germline V gene sequence: CDR1 SGHTA, CDR2 FQGNSA. The CDR3 totals 15 residues. The CDR3 bases are TGTGCCAGCAGCTTAGGAGGCGGACAGTTCAATGAGCAGTTCTTC. This codes for CASSLGGGQFNEQFF.

A single count supports this clone. For the CDR3, the DNA is TGCGCCAGCAGCCGATCCTCAACTAGCACAGATACGCAGTATTTT. This sequence encodes CASSRSSTSTDTQYF. J is TRBJ2-3 and V is TRBV4-3; no clear D. This CDR3 contains 15 residues. V was shortened by 4 bases and J by 0 bases, with 11 bases between the two germline ends. Germline V CDR1 and CDR2: LGHNA, YSLEER.